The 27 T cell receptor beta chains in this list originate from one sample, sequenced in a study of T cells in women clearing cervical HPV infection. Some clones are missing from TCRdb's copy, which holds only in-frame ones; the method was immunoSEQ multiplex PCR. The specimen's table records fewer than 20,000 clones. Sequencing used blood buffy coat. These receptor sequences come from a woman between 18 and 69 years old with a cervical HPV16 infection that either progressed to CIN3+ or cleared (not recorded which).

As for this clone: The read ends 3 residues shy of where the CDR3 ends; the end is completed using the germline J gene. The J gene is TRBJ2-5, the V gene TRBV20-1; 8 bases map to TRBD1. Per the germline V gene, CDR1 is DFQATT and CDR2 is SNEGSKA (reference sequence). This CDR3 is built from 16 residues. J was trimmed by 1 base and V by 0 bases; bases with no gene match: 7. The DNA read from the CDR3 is TGCAGTGCTAGAGATAGGGGGCAGGGGGCCCAAGAGACC. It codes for CSARDRGQGAQET. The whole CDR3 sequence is CSARDRGQGAQETQYF.

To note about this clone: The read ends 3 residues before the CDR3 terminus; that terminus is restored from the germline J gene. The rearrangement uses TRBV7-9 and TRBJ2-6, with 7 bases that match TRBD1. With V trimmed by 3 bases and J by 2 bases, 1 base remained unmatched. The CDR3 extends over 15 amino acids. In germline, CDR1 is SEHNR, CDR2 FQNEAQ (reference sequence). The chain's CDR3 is CASSFTGAGANVLTF. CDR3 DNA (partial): TGTGCCAGCAGCTTCACAGGGGCTGGGGCCAACGTC. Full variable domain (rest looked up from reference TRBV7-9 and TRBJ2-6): DTGVSQNPRHKITKRGQNVTFRCDPISEHNRLYWYRQTLGQGPEFLTYFQNEAQLEKSRLLSDRFSAERPKGSFSTLEIQRTEQGDSAMYLCASSFTGAGANVLTFGAGSRLTVL.

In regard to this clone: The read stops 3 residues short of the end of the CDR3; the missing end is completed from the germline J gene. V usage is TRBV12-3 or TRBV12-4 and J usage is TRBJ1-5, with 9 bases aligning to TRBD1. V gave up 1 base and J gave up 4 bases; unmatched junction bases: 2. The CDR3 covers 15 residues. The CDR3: CASSLDGTGNQPQHF. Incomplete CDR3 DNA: TGTGCCAGCAGTTTAGACGGGACAGGGAATCAGCCC.

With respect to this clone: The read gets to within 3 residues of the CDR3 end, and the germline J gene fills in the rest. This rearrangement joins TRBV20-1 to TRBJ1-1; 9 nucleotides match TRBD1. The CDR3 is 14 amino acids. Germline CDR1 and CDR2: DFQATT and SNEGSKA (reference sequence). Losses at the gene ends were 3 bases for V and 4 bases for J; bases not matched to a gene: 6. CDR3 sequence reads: CSARGQGLSTEAFF. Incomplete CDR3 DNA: TGCAGTGCTAGGGGACAGGGCTTGTCCACTGAA.

CDR3 DNA, as far as it was read: TGTGCCAGTAGTAAAACCCCAAACGAGGCGGGAGGCGGAATTGAA. Protein product: CASSKTPNEAGGGIE. The entire CDR3 sequence reads CASSKTPNEAGGGIEAFF. The chain uses TRBV19 and TRBJ1-1, with unresolved D. The read gets to within 3 residues of the CDR3 end, and the germline J gene fills in the rest. The CDR3 loop spans 18 amino acids. Germline CDR1 reads LNHDA; CDR2 reads SQIVND (reference sequence). Trimming removed 4 bases from V and 7 bases from J, with 28 bases in between.

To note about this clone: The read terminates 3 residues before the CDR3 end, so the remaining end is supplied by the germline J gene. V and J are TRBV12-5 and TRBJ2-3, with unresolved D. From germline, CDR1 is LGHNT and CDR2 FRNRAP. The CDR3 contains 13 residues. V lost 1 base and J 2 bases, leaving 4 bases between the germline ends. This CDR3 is CASGLGATDTQYF. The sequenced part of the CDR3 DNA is TGTGCTAGTGGTTTGGGGGCCACAGATACG. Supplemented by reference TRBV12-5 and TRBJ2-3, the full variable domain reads DARVTQTPRHKVTEMGQEVTMRCQPILGHNTVFWYRQTMMQGLELLAYFRNRAPLDDSGMPKDRFSAEMPDATLATLKIQPSEPRDSAVYFCASGLGATDTQYFGPGTRLTVL.

The sequenced CDR3 bases are TGTGCCTGGAGTGCACAGGGGGCTGGCACG. Encoded protein: CAWSAQGAGT. The whole CDR3 reads CAWSAQGAGTQYF. The V call is TRBV30, the J call TRBJ2-3, with 9 bases matching TRBD1. The read gets to within 3 residues of the CDR3 end, and the germline J gene fills in the rest. Germline V gene data show CDR1 as GTSNPN and CDR2 as SVGIG (reference sequence). CDR3 size: 13 residues. The full variable domain, with the rest looked up from reference TRBV30 and TRBJ2-3, is SQTIHQWPATLVQPVGSPLSLECTVEGTSNPNLYWYRQAAGRGLQLLFYSVGIGQISSEVPQNLSASRPQDRQFILSSKKLLLSDSGFYLCAWSAQGAGTQYFGPGTRLTVL.

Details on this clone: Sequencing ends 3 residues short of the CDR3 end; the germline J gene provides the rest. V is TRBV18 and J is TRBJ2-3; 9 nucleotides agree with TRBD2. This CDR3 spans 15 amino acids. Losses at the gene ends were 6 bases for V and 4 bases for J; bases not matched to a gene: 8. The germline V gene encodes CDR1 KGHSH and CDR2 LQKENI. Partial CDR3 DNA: TGTGCCAGCTCCGATTATGCTAGCGGGGCAGATACG. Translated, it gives CASSDYASGADT. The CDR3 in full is CASSDYASGADTQYF. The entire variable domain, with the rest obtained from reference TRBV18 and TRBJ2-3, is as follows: NAGVMQNPRHLVRRRGQEARLRCSPMKGHSHVYWYRQLPEEGLKFMVYLQKENIIDESGMPKERFSAEFPKEGPSILRIQQVVRGDSAAYFCASSDYASGADTQYFGPGTRLTVL.

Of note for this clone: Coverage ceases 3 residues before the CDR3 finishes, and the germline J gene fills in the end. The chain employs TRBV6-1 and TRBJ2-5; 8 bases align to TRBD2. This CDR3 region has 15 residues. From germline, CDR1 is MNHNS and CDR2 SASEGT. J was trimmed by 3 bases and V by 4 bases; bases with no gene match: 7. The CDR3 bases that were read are TGTGCCAGCAGTGGGGGGGGAGCGGGGGAAGAGACC. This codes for CASSGGGAGEET. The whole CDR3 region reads CASSGGGAGEETQYF.

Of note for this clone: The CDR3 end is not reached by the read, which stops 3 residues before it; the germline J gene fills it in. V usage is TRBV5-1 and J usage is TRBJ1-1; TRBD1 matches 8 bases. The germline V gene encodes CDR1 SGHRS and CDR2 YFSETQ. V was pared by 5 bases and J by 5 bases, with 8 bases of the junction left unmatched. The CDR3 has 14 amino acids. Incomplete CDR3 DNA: TGCGCCAGCAGAACAGGACAGGGAGGAACTGAA. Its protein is CASRTGQGGTE. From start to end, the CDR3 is CASRTGQGGTEAFF.

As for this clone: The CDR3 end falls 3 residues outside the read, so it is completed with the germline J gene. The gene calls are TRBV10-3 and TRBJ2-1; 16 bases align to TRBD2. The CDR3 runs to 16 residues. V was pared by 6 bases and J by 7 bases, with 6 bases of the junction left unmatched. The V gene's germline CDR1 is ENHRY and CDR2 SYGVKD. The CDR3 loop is CAISPQGLAGGNEQFF. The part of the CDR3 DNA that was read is TGTGCCATCAGCCCCCAGGGACTAGCGGGAGGGAATGAG.

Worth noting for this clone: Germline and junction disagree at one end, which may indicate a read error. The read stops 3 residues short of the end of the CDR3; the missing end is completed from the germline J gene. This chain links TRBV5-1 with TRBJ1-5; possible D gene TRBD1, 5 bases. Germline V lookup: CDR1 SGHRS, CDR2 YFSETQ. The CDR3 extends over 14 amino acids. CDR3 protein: CASSLGSQGQPQHF. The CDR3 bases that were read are TGCGCCAGCAGTTTGGGGTCCCAGGGTCAGCCC.

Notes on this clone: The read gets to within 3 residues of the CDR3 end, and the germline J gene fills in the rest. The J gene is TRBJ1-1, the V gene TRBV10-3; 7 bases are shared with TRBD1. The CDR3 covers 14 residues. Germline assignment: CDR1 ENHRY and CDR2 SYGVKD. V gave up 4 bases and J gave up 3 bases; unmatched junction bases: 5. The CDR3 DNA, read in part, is TGTGCCATCAGTGCCGGGACAGTCCACACTGAA. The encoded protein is CAISAGTVHTE. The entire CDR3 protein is CAISAGTVHTEAFF.

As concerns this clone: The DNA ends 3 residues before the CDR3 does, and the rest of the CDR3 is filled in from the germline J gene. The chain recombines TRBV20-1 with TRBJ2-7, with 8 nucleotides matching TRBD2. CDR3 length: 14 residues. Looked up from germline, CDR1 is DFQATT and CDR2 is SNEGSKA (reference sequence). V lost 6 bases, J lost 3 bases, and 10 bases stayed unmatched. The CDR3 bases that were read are TGCAGTGCCGGGGGGGACGTAGGATACTACGAG. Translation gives CSAGGDVGYYE. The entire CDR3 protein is CSAGGDVGYYEQYF.

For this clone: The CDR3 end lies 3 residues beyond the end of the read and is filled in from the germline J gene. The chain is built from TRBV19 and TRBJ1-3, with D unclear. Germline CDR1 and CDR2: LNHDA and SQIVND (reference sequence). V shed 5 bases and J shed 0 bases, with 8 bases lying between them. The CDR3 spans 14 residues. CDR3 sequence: CASSPRGSGNTIYF. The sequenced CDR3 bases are TGTGCCAGTAGTCCCCGGGGCTCTGGAAACACC.

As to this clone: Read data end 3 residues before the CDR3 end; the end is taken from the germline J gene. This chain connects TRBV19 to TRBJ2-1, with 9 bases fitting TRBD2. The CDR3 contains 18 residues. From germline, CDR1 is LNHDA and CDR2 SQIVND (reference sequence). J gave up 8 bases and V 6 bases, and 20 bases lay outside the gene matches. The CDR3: CASSQPSSPGLASDEQFF. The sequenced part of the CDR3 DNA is TGTGCCAGTAGCCAACCCTCCTCGCCGGGACTAGCCTCGGATGAG.

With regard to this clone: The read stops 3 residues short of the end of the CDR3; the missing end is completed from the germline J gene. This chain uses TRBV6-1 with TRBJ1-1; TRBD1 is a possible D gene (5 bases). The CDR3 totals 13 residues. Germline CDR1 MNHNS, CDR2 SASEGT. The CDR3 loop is CASSQGVGQIAFF. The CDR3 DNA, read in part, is TGTGCCAGCAGTCAAGGGGTAGGGCAGATA.

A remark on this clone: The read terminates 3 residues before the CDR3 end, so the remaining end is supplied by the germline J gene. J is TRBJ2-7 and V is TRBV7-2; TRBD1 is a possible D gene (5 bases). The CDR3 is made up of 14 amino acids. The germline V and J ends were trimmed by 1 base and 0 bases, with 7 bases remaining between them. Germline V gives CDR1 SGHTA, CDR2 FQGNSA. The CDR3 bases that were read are TGTGCCAGCAGCTTAGGACAGAGCTCCTACGAG. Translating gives CASSLGQSSYE. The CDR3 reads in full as CASSLGQSSYEQYF.

The part of the CDR3 DNA that was read is TGTGCCAGCAGTGACTTGTTATCAGAGACC. Protein: CASSDLLSET. The whole CDR3 protein is CASSDLLSETAFF. The V and J genes are TRBV7-2 and TRBJ1-1; D unresolved. The missing CDR3 end, 3 residues past where the read stops, is filled in from the germline J gene. Per the germline V gene, CDR1 is SGHTA and CDR2 is FQGNSA. This CDR3 has 13 residues.

CDR3 sequence reads: CASSQGTGSWASNYGYTF. The covered CDR3 bases are TGTGCCAGCAGCCAAGGCACAGGGAGTTGGGCCTCTAACTATGGC. This chain links TRBV4-2 with TRBJ1-2, with D possibly TRBD1 on 6 matching bases. The read falls 3 residues short of the CDR3 end, and the missing part is taken from the germline J gene. The CDR3 has 18 amino acids. Deletions cut 1 base from V and 0 bases from J, with 18 bases between. The germline CDR1 and CDR2 sequences are LGHNA and YNFKEQ.

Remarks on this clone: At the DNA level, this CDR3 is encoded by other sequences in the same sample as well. The CDR3 bases that were read are TGCAGTGCTAGACTAGGTGGAGAGACC. Its protein product is CSARLGGET. The complete CDR3 sequence is CSARLGGETQYF. The J gene is TRBJ2-5, the V gene TRBV20-1, with no clear D. The read ends 3 residues early relative to the CDR3; the germline J gene fills the gap. The CDR3 consists of 12 residues. Germline-derived CDR1 and CDR2 are DFQATT and SNEGSKA (reference sequence). V was clipped by 2 bases and J by 4 bases, with 8 bases between them.

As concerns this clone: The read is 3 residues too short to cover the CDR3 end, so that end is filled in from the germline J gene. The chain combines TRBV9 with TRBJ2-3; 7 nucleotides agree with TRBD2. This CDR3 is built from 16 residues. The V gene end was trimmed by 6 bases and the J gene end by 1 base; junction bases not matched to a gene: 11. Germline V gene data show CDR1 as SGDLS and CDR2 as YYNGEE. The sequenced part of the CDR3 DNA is TGTGCCAGCACCCCTACCGGGGGGAGGGGCACAGATACG. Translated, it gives CASTPTGGRGTDT. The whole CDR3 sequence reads CASTPTGGRGTDTQYF.

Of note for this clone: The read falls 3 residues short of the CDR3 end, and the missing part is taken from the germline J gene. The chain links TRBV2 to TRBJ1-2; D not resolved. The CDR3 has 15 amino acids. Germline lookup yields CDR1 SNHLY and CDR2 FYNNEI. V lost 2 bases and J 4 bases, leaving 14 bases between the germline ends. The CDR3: CASSESGTILYGYTF. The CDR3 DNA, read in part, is TGTGCCAGCAGTGAATCGGGTACAATCCTCTATGGC.

CDR3 bases read: TGTGCCTGGAAGTTTACAGGACAAGAGACC. As protein: CAWKFTGQET. The entire CDR3 protein is CAWKFTGQETQYF. The genes are TRBV30 and TRBJ2-5; weak D call: TRBD1 (5 bases). The CDR3 end falls 3 residues outside the read, so it is completed with the germline J gene. This CDR3 contains 13 residues. The ends were cut back, 4 bases at V and 2 bases at J, with 11 bases in the middle. Germline loops: CDR1 GTSNPN, CDR2 SVGIG (reference sequence).

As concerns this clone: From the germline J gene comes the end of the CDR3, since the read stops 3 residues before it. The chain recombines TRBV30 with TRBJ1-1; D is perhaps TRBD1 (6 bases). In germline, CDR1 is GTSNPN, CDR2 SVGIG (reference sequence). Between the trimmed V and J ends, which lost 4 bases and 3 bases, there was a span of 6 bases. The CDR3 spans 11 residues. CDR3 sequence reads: CAWNRDTEAFF. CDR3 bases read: TGTGCCTGGAACAGGGACACTGAA.

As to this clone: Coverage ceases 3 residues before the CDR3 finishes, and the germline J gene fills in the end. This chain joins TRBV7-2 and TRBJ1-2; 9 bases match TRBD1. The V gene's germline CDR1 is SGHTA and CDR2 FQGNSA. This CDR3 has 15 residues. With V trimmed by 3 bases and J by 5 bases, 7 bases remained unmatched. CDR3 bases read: TGTGCCAGCAGCTTTAAAACAGGGGGCGTGTATGGC. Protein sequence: CASSFKTGGVYG. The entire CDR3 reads CASSFKTGGVYGYTF. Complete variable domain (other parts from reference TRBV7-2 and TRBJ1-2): GAGVSQSPSNKVTEKGKDVELRCDPISGHTALYWYRQSLGQGLEFLIYFQGNSAPDKSGLPSDRFSAERTGGSVSTLTIQRTQQEDSAVYLCASSFKTGGVYGYTFGSGTRLTVV.

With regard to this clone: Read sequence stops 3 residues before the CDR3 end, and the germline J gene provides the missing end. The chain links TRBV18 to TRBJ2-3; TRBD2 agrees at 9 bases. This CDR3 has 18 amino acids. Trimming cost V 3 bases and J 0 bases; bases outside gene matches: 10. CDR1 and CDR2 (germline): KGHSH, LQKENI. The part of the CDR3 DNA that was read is TGTGCCAGCTCACCGAAGGCGGGAGGGCCTACTAGCACAGATACG. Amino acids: CASSPKAGGPTSTDT. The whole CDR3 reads CASSPKAGGPTSTDTQYF.